The source of this TCR beta chain is a study of blood T cell repertoires in COVID-19 (dated by TCRdb to about 2020). Study-wide context: Samples covering the acute and convalescent phases of COVID-19 were provided by collaborators in the United States, Italy and Spain. The material from the prospective study consisted of cDNA or gDNA derived from T cells, B-cell-depleted T cells, or PBMCs. Subjects who had been exposed to COVID-19, were actively infected with it, or had recovered from it provided the deeply sampled blood TCRbeta repertoires that made up the dataset. The repertoires were released in a freely available public database intended as a resource for research on the immune response to SARS-CoV-2. Samples were obtained from the ongoing ImmuneRACE study (first 160 participants) and from 1,254 subjects provided by 6 global collaborators. A de-identified subject ID, COVID-19 status, age in years and sex were almost always included in the sample metadata. Where HLA class I and class II types were available, the types were taken from metadata supplied by the sample provider, not from assay-based typing. Results and caveats for the whole study, not just this receptor: How much clinical and demographic metadata was included differed by source and by participant, and the metadata was provided uncurated.

About this clone itself: Its antigen remains unidentified. Base qualities are not recorded, but no much larger clone differs from it by a single base.

The collaborating institutions used their own protocols to collect whole blood in K2EDTA tubes. For TCRbeta analysis, collaborators shipped samples in one of three forms: frozen whole blood, isolated PBMCs, or DNA extracted from either of those sample types. V is pruned by 2 bases and J by 2 bases, leaving 7 bases of the junction without a gene match. The CDR3 has 15 amino acids, counting the end cysteine and phenylalanine. The retained sequence is limited to the CDR3, 45 bases, with the frame set at the first base. The germline V gene (reference sequence) sets CDR1 to SGHNT and CDR2 to YYREEE. TCRbeta CDR3 regions were amplified from genomic DNA using the immunoSEQ Assay, a bias-controlled multiplex PCR. Under the source paper's analysis protocol: The number of nucleated cells in each sample was estimated by amplification of reference gene primers within the assay. To quantify the absolute abundance of each unique TCRbeta CDR3 rearrangement, sequence reads were collapsed and filtered. For each sample, productive Simpson clonality was calculated by taking the square root of Simpson's diversity index across productive rearrangements. TCRdb obtained this table from immuneACCESS and retained in-frame rearrangements with V and J assigned. These tables miss some clones; where compared with another copy, unresolved V genes account for less than half of the shortfall, and the remainder is unexplained. V and J calls and clone size come straight from that table; D and trimming were deduced from the DNA. The sample yields approximately 500,000 clones; 80% to 90% were counted once. The ten top clones hold 3% to 4% of the sample.

This clonotype was sampled from a human donor in a cohort sampled during active COVID-19. The specimen sequenced was peripheral blood. The sequence is built from TRBV5-4 and TRBJ2-7, with TRBD1 matching 7 junction bases. DNA sequence: TGTGCCAGCAGCTTTACGAATCAGGGGGCCTACGAGCAGTACTTC. Its protein product is CASSFTNQGAYEQYF.